This is a list of T cell receptor beta chains from one sample in a study of blood T cell repertoires in COVID-19. TCRdb keeps only in-frame clones here, not all; method: immunoSEQ multiplex PCR. The sample includes 250,000 to 300,000 clones, approximately 90% of them seen just once. Material: peripheral blood. The source is a woman in her forties who had recovered from COVID-19. Both conserved end residues are part of each CDR3. Fields, in order: V gene, J gene, D gene, clone size, CDR3 DNA, CDR3 protein. The D gene is left open where the match is weak. The listing skips clone size in some rows; elsewhere it reads once, few, many or a size class.

TRBV10-3	TRBJ2-2	TRBD2	-	TGTGCCACCGGGGGGTCTGGCACCGGGGAGCTGTTTTTT	CATGGSGTGELFF
TRBV19	TRBJ1-2	-	once	TGTGCCAGTAGTATACCCAGGGACATGGTTGGCTACACCTTC	CASSIPRDMVGYTF
TRBV2	TRBJ1-2	-	-	TGTGCCAGCCCGACCGGGACTAACTATGGCTACACCTTC	CASPTGTNYGYTF
TRBV18	TRBJ2-7	-	-	TGTGCCAGCTCACCTGACAGGAACCCCTACGAGCAGTACTTC	CASSPDRNPYEQYF
TRBV5-1	TRBJ2-5	-	-	TGCGCCAGCAGCTCCGCAGTCCAAGAGACCCAGTACTTC	CASSSAVQETQYF
TRBV6-5	TRBJ2-1	-	-	TGTGCCAGCAGTTACGGCAGACACTCCTACAATGAGCAGTTCTTC	CASSYGRHSYNEQFF
TRBV5-1	TRBJ2-1	TRBD2	-	TGCGCCAGCTCTCGGGCGGGGGGCCACAATGAGCAGTTCTTC	CASSRAGGHNEQFF
TRBV19	TRBJ2-3	-	few	TGTGCCAGTAGTATCAACAGGTTTCTGGCAGATACGCAGTATTTT	CASSINRFLADTQYF
TRBV4-3	TRBJ2-7	TRBD1	-	TGCGCCAGCAGCCAGGACAGGGTAGGGTACTACGAGCAGTACTTC	CASSQDRVGYYEQYF
TRBV9	TRBJ2-7	TRBD1	-	TGTGCCAGCAGCAGGGGACAGGGTGTGGCCTACGAGCAGTACTTC	CASSRGQGVAYEQYF
TRBV27	TRBJ1-5	TRBD1	-	TGTGCCAGCAGTTTCGGGACAGGGTTCAATCAGCCCCAGCATTTT	CASSFGTGFNQPQHF
TRBV27	TRBJ1-1	TRBD1	once	TGTGCCAGCAAGAGTCAGGGGGGTGGCACTGAAGCTTTCTTT	CASKSQGGGTEAFF
TRBV5-1	TRBJ2-2	-	few	TGCGCCAGCAGCTTTCCGGGCACCGGGGAGCTGTTTTTT	CASSFPGTGELFF
TRBV4-1	TRBJ2-2	TRBD2	-	TGCGCCAGCAGGACGACTAGCGGGGCCAACACCGGGGAGCTGTTTTTT	CASRTTSGANTGELFF
TRBV27	TRBJ2-1	-	-	TGTGCCAGCAGTTTCCGGGCAGGGGTCAATGAGCAGTTCTTC	CASSFRAGVNEQFF
TRBV9	TRBJ1-5	-	-	TGTGCCAGCAGCGTAGGCTCGATCGGGCCCCAGCATTTT	CASSVGSIGPQHF
TRBV5-1	TRBJ1-3	TRBD1	-	TGCGCCAGCAGCTTGACAGGGGGGGACTCTGGAAACACCATATATTTT	CASSLTGGDSGNTIYF
TRBV6-2/TRBV6-3	TRBJ1-1	TRBD1	-	TGTGCCAGCAGTTACTGGGGACAGGACCGTGGAGCTTTCTTT	CASSYWGQDRGAFF
TRBV5-4	TRBJ1-5	-	-	TGTGCCAGCAGCTTGGGGGGGGAAAATCAGCCCCAGCATTTT	CASSLGGENQPQHF
TRBV6-5	TRBJ2-3	-	-	TGTGCCAGCAGTTACTCGCGGGGCACAGATACGCAGTATTTT	CASSYSRGTDTQYF
TRBV5-6	TRBJ1-1	TRBD1	-	TGTGCCAGCAGCCTGACAGGGGTGCGCACTGAAGCTTTCTTT	CASSLTGVRTEAFF
TRBV5-3	TRBJ2-3	TRBD2	few	TGTGCCAGAAGCTCAAGTGGCGGGAGGCTAATTGATACGCAGTATTTT	CARSSSGGRLIDTQYF
TRBV5-1	TRBJ1-3	-	-	TGCGCCAGCAGCTTGGACGGGCAGGGCGACGGAAACACCATATATTTT	CASSLDGQGDGNTIYF
TRBV19	TRBJ1-5	-	-	TGTGCCAGTAGCAGCCGAGGCCCCCAGCATTTT	CASSSRGPQHF
TRBV5-4	TRBJ2-3	TRBD2	once	TGTGCCAGCAGAGGGGGACTAGCGGGAGGGCCGGGCACAGATACGCAGTATTTT	CASRGGLAGGPGTDTQYF
TRBV25-1	TRBJ2-1	TRBD2	-	TGTGCCAGCAGCGTAGCGGGAGGGCCGTACAATGAGCAGTTCTTC	CASSVAGGPYNEQFF
TRBV25-1	TRBJ1-3	-	-	TGTGCCAGCAGTGAGTCGGGATTCAGGAGAAACACCATATATTTT	CASSESGFRRNTIYF
TRBV5-1	TRBJ2-1	TRBD2	-	TGCGCCAGCAGCTCGGGACTAGCGGGAGGGCCTGGGCAGTTCTTC	CASSSGLAGGPGQFF
TRBV18	TRBJ2-3	TRBD2	-	TGTGCCAGCTCACCCCCCGGGACTAGCGGGGCCACAGATACGCAGTATTTT	CASSPPGTSGATDTQYF
TRBV7-9	TRBJ2-7	-	few	TGTGCCAGCAGCCCCCCCCCAGCGGATAGCTCCTACGAGCAGTACTTC	CASSPPPADSSYEQYF
TRBV19	TRBJ1-5	-	-	TGTGCCAGTGGGAGGGTCCAAGGGAATCAGCCCCAGCATTTT	CASGRVQGNQPQHF
TRBV6-5	TRBJ2-7	-	-	TGTGCCAGCAGTTTGGGGCAGTCCTACGAGCAGTACTTC	CASSLGQSYEQYF
TRBV9	TRBJ2-1	-	-	TGTGCCAGCAGCCTAGGGGGCGGGAGCGCCTACAATGAGCAGTTCTTC	CASSLGGGSAYNEQFF
TRBV7-7	TRBJ2-5	TRBD2	-	TGTGCTAGCACCCCGACTAGCGGGAGTCGAGAGACCCAGTACTTC	CASTPTSGSRETQYF
TRBV15	TRBJ2-1	-	-	TGTGCCACCAGGCAGGGGAGGGATGAGCAGTTCTTC	CATRQGRDEQFF
TRBV7-2	TRBJ1-1	TRBD1	-	TGTGCCAGCAGCCAAGGGACAGGGGTAACGAACACTGAAGCTTTCTTT	CASSQGTGVTNTEAFF
TRBV6-5	TRBJ2-5	-	-	TGTGCCAGCAGTCCGACTAGTCCGGGGGAGACCCAGTACTTC	CASSPTSPGETQYF
TRBV5-1	TRBJ2-3	-	once	TGCGCCAGCAGCCCGGACTCAGATACGCAGTATTTT	CASSPDSDTQYF
TRBV5-8	TRBJ1-4	TRBD1	-	TGTGCCAGCAGCTTTCACAGGGGGGCTAATGAAAAACTGTTTTTT	CASSFHRGANEKLFF
TRBV4-1	TRBJ2-7	TRBD1	-	TGCGCCAGCAGCCCCCCCGGGACAGGGGCCTACGAGCAGTACTTC	CASSPPGTGAYEQYF
TRBV24-1	TRBJ2-1	TRBD1	-	TGTGCCACCAGTCCTGGGGACAGCTACAATGAGCAGTTCTTC	CATSPGDSYNEQFF
TRBV11-3	TRBJ2-7	TRBD1	-	TGTGCCAGCAGCTTAGGGACAGGGCGCTCCTACGAGCAGTACTTC	CASSLGTGRSYEQYF